Presented here are 7 T cell receptor beta chains from one specimen sequenced in a study of beta chain features in type 1 diabetes. Expressed TCRB transcripts were sequenced after all isolated RNA was converted to cDNA. Sequenced by immunoSEQ multiplex PCR; TCRdb stores in-frame clones only, minus some. The sample shows 970,000 or so clones, roughly 16% of them seen only once. Sequencing used naive CD4+ T cells from blood. The source of these receptors is a woman aged 18-29 years in good health.

V usage is TRBV2 and J usage is TRBJ2-7; D perhaps matches TRBD2 (6 bases). Germline CDR1 is SNHLY and CDR2 is FYNNEI. The V end lost 2 bases, the J end lost 2 bases, and 16 bases lay between the germline ends. The CDR3 totals 16 residues. The CDR3 nucleotides are TGTGCCAGCAGTGAACCTCGCGGGACGTCCCCCTACGAGCAGTACTTC. Encoded protein: CASSEPRGTSPYEQYF.

The chain combines TRBV28 with TRBJ2-2, with 8 nucleotides matching TRBD1. Germline V gene sequence: CDR1 MDHEN, CDR2 SYDVKM. V was pared by 6 bases and J by 1 base, with 1 base of the junction left unmatched. The CDR3 has 14 amino acids. The CDR3 nucleotides are TGTGCCAGCAGCGACAGGGGGAACACCGGGGAGCTGTTTTTT. It yields the protein CASSDRGNTGELFF. The full variable domain, with the rest looked up from reference TRBV28 and TRBJ2-2, is DVKVTQSSRYLVKRTGEKVFLECVQDMDHENMFWYRQDPGLGLRLIYFSYDVKMKEKGDIPEGYSVSREKKERFSLILESASTNQTSMYLCASSDRGNTGELFFGEGSRLTVL.

This chain uses TRBV28 with TRBJ2-5, with a tentative D call TRBD2 (6 bases). Trimming took 5 bases from V and 9 from J, leaving 16 bases between them. The CDR3 totals 13 residues. Germline CDR1 is MDHEN and CDR2 is SYDVKM. This chain's CDR3 is CASSGLDGGSQYF. In nucleotides, the CDR3 is TGTGCCAGCAGTGGATTAGATGGGGGGTCCCAGTACTTC.

The CDR3 region has the DNA TGTGCCAGCAGCCCGCGACAGGGAGGCAATCAGCCCCAGCATTTT. Translated: CASSPRQGGNQPQHF. The chain carries TRBV27 and TRBJ1-5; TRBD1 matches at 7 bases. The CDR3 spans 15 residues. Looked up from germline, CDR1 is MNHEY and CDR2 is SMNVEV (reference sequence). With V trimmed by 6 bases and J by 2 bases, 7 bases remained unmatched.

DNA of the CDR3: TGTGCCAGCAGGGAACAGGGCCTGAGCTCCTACAATGAGCAGTTCTTC. Encoded protein: CASREQGLSSYNEQFF. The chain uses TRBV6-1 and TRBJ2-1, with D tentatively TRBD1 (6 bases). The CDR3 consists of 16 residues. The V gene lost 6 bases and the J gene lost 0 bases, with 15 bases spanning the gap. Per germline, CDR1 MNHNS and CDR2 SASEGT.

This clone has more than one count but fewer than ten. The chain recombines TRBV18 with TRBJ1-5; D call uncertain. Trimming took off 4 bases at V and 3 bases at J, with 7 bases between the two ends. CDR1 is KGHSH, CDR2 LQKENI, per germline. The CDR3 is made up of 13 amino acids. The CDR3 sequence is CASSLEFNQPQHF. The CDR3 bases are TGTGCCAGCTCACTCGAGTTCAATCAGCCCCAGCATTTT.

This clone was found a few times. The chain recombines TRBV6-5 with TRBJ2-7; 9 bases map to TRBD1. This CDR3 has 15 amino acids. The trim removed 6 bases at V and 2 bases at J, leaving 8 bases unmatched. The germline CDR1 and CDR2 sequences are MNHEY and SVGAGI. The CDR3 here is CASSPLRQGAYEQYF. CDR3 DNA: TGTGCCAGCAGCCCTCTAAGACAGGGGGCCTACGAGCAGTACTTC.